The clone carrying this TCR beta chain is medium-sized. Its antigen is undetermined. Each CDR3 protein is one row after TCRdb ran MiXCR on the 5' RACE reads. The repertoire has some 2,000 distinct CDR3 sequences, less than 25% of them found once; the top ten carry less than 30%. The time point here: sample taken at primary tumor resection. Patients with untreated early-stage non-small cell lung cancer, numbering roughly 69, were the donors. This sample is drawn from a study of spatial heterogeneity in lung cancer. Study summary: More beta-chain than alpha-chain sequences were consistently detected.

Overall study findings and caveats: Mutation tallies in tumors tracked expanded intratumoral alpha and beta TCR counts. Ubiquitous and regional expanded TCR counts mirrored ubiquitous and regional nonsynonymous mutation counts, respectively.

The sequence was obtained from a male donor with early-stage non-small cell lung cancer. The source material was lung tumor tissue, sampled at surgery.

DNA for the CDR3: TGCGCCAGCAGCCAAGAACAGGGAGCCTCCTATGGCTACACCTTC. This translates into CASSQEQGASYGYTF. The chain has TRBV4-1 and TRBJ1-2; perhaps TRBD1 as D (6 bases). Trimming removed 0 bases at V and 4 bases at J, with 12 bases between. Germline values: CDR1 MGHRA, CDR2 YSYEKL. The length of the CDR3 is 15 residues.